Listed below are T cell receptor beta chains from one sample, sequenced in a study of T cell responses to AZD1222 COVID-19 vaccine. Using immunoSEQ multiplex PCR, the repertoire was profiled, and TCRdb retains in-frame clones only, with some absent. In the table there are some 120,000 clones, 85% to 95% of which are singletons. This specimen was peripheral blood, taken on day 0 of AZD1222 vaccination. The receptors were sampled from an adult in good health. CDR3s include the opening cysteine and the closing phenylalanine or tryptophan. D genes are given only for firm matches. The size of a clone is reported for some rows only, either as once, few or many, or as a class for expanded clones.

len,j_gene,abundance,v_gene,d_gene,CDR3nt,CDR3aa
16,TRBJ2-1,NA,TRBV12-2,NA,TGTGCAAGTCGCTTAGGAAGGCTAGCGGGAAACCATGAGCAGTTCTTC,CASRLGRLAGNHEQFF
20,TRBJ2-2,NA,TRBV21-1,NA,TGTGCCAGCAGCAAAGCTTTAAGGACTAGCGGGATAGGAAGAACCGGGGAGCTGTTTTTT,CASSKALRTSGIGRTGELFF
14,TRBJ1-1,NA,TRBV18,NA,TGTGCCAGCTCACCCGACTTACTGAACACTGAAGCTTTCTTT,CASSPDLLNTEAFF
16,TRBJ2-7,NA,TRBV7-9,NA,TGTGCCAGCAGCTTACCTGGCCCCAGGATCACCTACGAGCAGTACTTC,CASSLPGPRITYEQYF
16,TRBJ2-7,few,TRBV5-1,NA,TGCGCCAGCAGCCTGGAATGGGTCGGGTCCTCCTACGAGCAGTACTTC,CASSLEWVGSSYEQYF
14,TRBJ2-1,NA,TRBV30,TRBD2,TGTGCCTGGAGTATGGGGGGGGCCTACAATGAGCAGTTCTTC,CAWSMGGAYNEQFF
15,TRBJ2-2,NA,TRBV7-7,NA,TGTGCTAGCAGCTTAGTTCTTGACAGCTACGGGGAGCTGTTTTTT,CASSLVLDSYGELFF
14,TRBJ2-1,NA,TRBV30,TRBD2,TGTGCCTGGAGCCCCGGGACTAGTTACAATGAGCAGTTCTTC,CAWSPGTSYNEQFF
16,TRBJ2-1,NA,TRBV5-1,NA,TGCGCCAGCAGCTTAGGTGCCGGGACGGGTTACAATGAGCAGTTCTTC,CASSLGAGTGYNEQFF
14,TRBJ2-7,once,TRBV16,NA,TGTGCCAGCAGCCCCAGAGGGGGACCCTACGAGCAGTACTTC,CASSPRGGPYEQYF
14,TRBJ1-1,few,TRBV16,NA,TGTGCCAGCAGTCTCAGGGGATCGAACACTGAAGCTTTCTTT,CASSLRGSNTEAFF
15,TRBJ2-2,NA,TRBV7-9,NA,TGTGCCAGCAGCTCGACAGAAACGAACACCGGGGAGCTGTTTTTT,CASSSTETNTGELFF
13,TRBJ1-1,NA,TRBV5-1,NA,TGCGCCAGCAGCATGACGGGGGCCCCTGAAGCTTTCTTT,CASSMTGAPEAFF
13,TRBJ2-7,NA,TRBV28,NA,TGTGCCAGCAGTTTAGCAGGGTCCTACGAGCAGTACTTC,CASSLAGSYEQYF
13,TRBJ1-1,NA,TRBV3-1/TRBV3-2,NA,TGTGCCAGCAGCCAAGAATGGGGGACTGAAGCTTTCTTT,CASSQEWGTEAFF
18,TRBJ1-1,NA,TRBV27,TRBD1,TGTGCCAGCAGTTTTTTATACCCCGGGACAGGGGGCGCGGGGAAAGCTTTCTTT,CASSFLYPGTGGAGKAFF
14,TRBJ2-1,NA,TRBV7-3,NA,TGTGCCAGCAGCTTCGGCGCAGGTGGCAATGAGCAGTTCTTC,CASSFGAGGNEQFF
17,TRBJ1-1,NA,TRBV27,NA,TGTGCCAGCAGTTTATACGGACAGCTTTCTATGAACACTGAAGCTTTCTTT,CASSLYGQLSMNTEAFF
13,TRBJ1-4,NA,TRBV10-3,NA,TGTGCCATCTGGCAGGGAGGTAATGAAAAACTGTTTTTT,CAIWQGGNEKLFF
15,TRBJ2-3,once,TRBV28,NA,TGTGCCAGCAGGTACCGGGACTCGAGCACAGATACGCAGTATTTT,CASRYRDSSTDTQYF
15,TRBJ2-3,NA,TRBV28,TRBD2,TGTGCCACCCATGGAGGAGAGTGGGAGGGAGATACGCAGTATTTT,CATHGGEWEGDTQYF
11,TRBJ2-7,NA,TRBV6-2/TRBV6-3,NA,TGTGCCAGCAGTTCAATCTACGAGCAGTACTTC,CASSSIYEQYF
13,TRBJ2-5,once,TRBV14,NA,TGTGCCAGCAGCCAAGATTTGAGAGAGACCCAGTACTTC,CASSQDLRETQYF
12,TRBJ1-1,NA,TRBV5-8,NA,TGTGCCAGCAGCTTGGGTTCGGTTGAAGCTTTCTTT,CASSLGSVEAFF
15,TRBJ2-7,NA,TRBV4-1,TRBD1,TGCGCCAGCAGCCCCACCGGGACAGGGGCCTACGAGCAGTACTTC,CASSPTGTGAYEQYF